Listed here are 2 T cell receptor beta chains from one sample, sequenced in a study of human T cells and chemical hapten exposure. MiXCR, run by TCRdb on the RACE reads, gives a single entry per CDR3 protein. The sample lists 250,000 or so distinct CDR3 sequences, over 8% seen once, with over 2% in the top ten. The sample's time point: pre-sensitization, week 0. Treatment given: therapeutic diphenylcyclopropenone sensitization with weekly scalp DPC. The input for sequencing was whole blood, taken in connection with sensitization to the hapten diphenylcyclopropenone (DPC). The receptors stem from a woman between 40 and 50 years old with alopecia areata. Some clones in this sample may be carry-over from other donors' samples.

This sequence joins TRBV12-3 or TRBV12-4 and TRBJ2-1; TRBD1 might be the D (5 bases). CDR3 length: 15 amino acids. Trimming took 3 bases from V and 3 from J, leaving 12 bases between them. DNA of the CDR3: TGTGCCAGCAGTTTGGGGCTAACACTCTACAATGAGCAGTTCTTC. This translates into CASSLGLTLYNEQFF.

This clonotype was found many times. The chain has TRBV28 and TRBJ2-7; no definite D call. The CDR3 runs to 13 residues. The ends were cut back, 7 bases at V and 1 base at J, with 11 bases in the middle. Germline values: CDR1 MDHEN, CDR2 SYDVKM. The CDR3 sequence: CASKGYPSYEQYF. The CDR3 DNA is TGTGCCAGCAAGGGATACCCATCCTACGAGCAGTACTTC.